The clone carrying this T cell receptor (beta chain) was seen only once. CDR3 length equals 17 residues. In germline, CDR1 is SGDLS, CDR2 YYNGEE. Unmatched junction bases numbered 2, after V lost 0 bases and J lost 0 bases. The sample originates from a study of cytomegalovirus exposure and HLA in healthy donors. The PCR employed 60 Vbeta primers together with 13 Jbeta primers. Generated by immunoSEQ multiplex PCR, the TCRdb table keeps only in-frame clones and is missing some. Of under 150,000 clones in the sample, roughly 79% were seen once. Everyone who donated was a healthy bone marrow donor. The chain carries TRBV9 and TRBJ1-4; 10 bases are a match to TRBD1. The sequence derives from a male donor in good health and CMV-seronegative. Source material: PBMCs. This CDR3 is CASSVGDRGTTNEKLFF. CDR3 DNA: TGTGCCAGCAGCGTAGGGGACAGGGGTACAACTAATGAAAAACTGTTTTTT.